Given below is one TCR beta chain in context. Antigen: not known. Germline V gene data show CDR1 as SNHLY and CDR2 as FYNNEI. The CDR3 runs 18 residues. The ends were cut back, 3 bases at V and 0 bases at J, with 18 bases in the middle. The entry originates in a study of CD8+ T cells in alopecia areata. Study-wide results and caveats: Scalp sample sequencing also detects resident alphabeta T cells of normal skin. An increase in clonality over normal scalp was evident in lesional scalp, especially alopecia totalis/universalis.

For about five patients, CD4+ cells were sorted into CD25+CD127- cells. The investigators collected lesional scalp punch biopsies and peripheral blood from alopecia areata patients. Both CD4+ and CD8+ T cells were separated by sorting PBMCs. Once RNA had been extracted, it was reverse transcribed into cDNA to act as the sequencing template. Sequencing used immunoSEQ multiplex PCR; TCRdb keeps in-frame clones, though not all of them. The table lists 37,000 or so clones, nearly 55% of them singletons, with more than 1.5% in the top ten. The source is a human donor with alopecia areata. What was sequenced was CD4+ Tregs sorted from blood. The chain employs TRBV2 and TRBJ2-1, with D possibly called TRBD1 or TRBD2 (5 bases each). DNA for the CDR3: TGTGCCAGCAGTGAGCTGGCCGGGACCGTGAGCTCCTACAATGAGCAGTTCTTC. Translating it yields CASSELAGTVSSYNEQFF. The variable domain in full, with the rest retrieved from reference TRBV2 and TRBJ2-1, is EPEVTQTPSHQVTQMGQEVILRCVPISNHLYFYWYRQILGQKVEFLVSFYNNEISEKSEIFDDQFSVERPDGSNFTLKIRSTKLEDSAMYFCASSELAGTVSSYNEQFFGPGTRLTVL.